This TCR beta chain was sequenced for a study of T cells after yellow fever vaccination. Study-wide findings and caveats: Although the secondary response was weaker, it peaked faster, at day 5 versus 15. Clonotypes found in both CD4 and CD8 compartments made up a small share.

Germline-derived CDR1 and CDR2 are DFQATT and SNEGSKA (reference sequence). The CDR3 sequence is 10 residues long. The 5'RACE template-switching step produced TCR cDNA and added a universal primer site and UMIs. TCRdb itself ran the 5' RACE reads through MiXCR, one entry per CDR3 protein. The data show 250,000 to 400,000 distinct CDR3 sequences, approximately 4% seen once. Comments on this clonotype: Its antigen is currently unknown.

This chain uses TRBV20-1 with TRBJ1-1; 8 nucleotides line up with TRBD1. The source is a man between 18 and 35 years old who received the YFV17D yellow fever vaccine. Sequencing used PBMCs, obtained 5 days after the yellow fever booster vaccination. The CDR3 region has the DNA TGCAGAGGGACAGGCACTGAAGCTTTCTTT. Protein sequence: CRGTGTEAFF.